This T cell receptor (beta chain) came from a study of T-cell reconstitution after alpha-beta-depleted transplantation in children. Note on this clonotype: What it binds is unknown.

Study-level findings and limits: Some patients showed high day-60 TCRbeta diversity, which derived from surviving recipient T cells and thymic progenitors. Alpha-beta T cells present about two months after transplant were reported to originate from several hundred expanded graft clones. Diversity and T-cell counts at one year after transplant derived mostly from new T cells.

A library of TCRbeta sequences, prepared with unique molecular identifiers, was generated. TCRdb recomputed calls from the PCR reads with MiXCR, one row per CDR3 protein. Among some 550,000 distinct CDR3 sequences listed, about 23% were seen once. Trimming removed 3 bases at V and 8 bases at J, with 14 bases between. The CDR3 spans 14 residues. The sample was PBMCs, mostly from graft donor cells, taken 360 days after TCRalphabeta/CD19-depleted stem cell transplant. The receptor was derived from a boy younger than two who had a stem cell transplant for acute myeloid leukemia, so the T cells may come from the graft donor. V gene TRBV12-3 or TRBV12-4 combines with J gene TRBJ2-1; D possibly matches TRBD1 or TRBD2 (5 bases each). The CDR3 region has the DNA TGTGCCAGCAGTTTTGGGACGGCTGGGGATGAGCAGTTCTTC. Its protein is CASSFGTAGDEQFF.